These 20 T cell receptor beta chains were sequenced from one sample in a study of neurological immune-mediated disorders. Each CDR3 protein is one row after TCRdb ran MiXCR on the 5' RACE reads. This table has under 100,000 distinct CDR3 sequences, roughly 4.5% appearing once. Time point meaning: longitudinal time-point 3. Sample: PBMCs. These receptors were taken from a woman in her fifties or sixties with multiple sclerosis.

In this sample, this clonotype turned up many times. The chain uses TRBV9 and TRBJ2-7, with D perhaps matching TRBD1 (6 bases). V lost 3 bases and J 5 bases, leaving 12 bases between the germline ends. The CDR3 runs to 13 residues. Per the germline V gene, CDR1 is SGDLS and CDR2 is YYNGEE. In DNA form, the CDR3 reads TGTGCCAGCAGCGAACATCACAGGGACGAGCAGTACTTC. Protein product: CASSEHHRDEQYF. The full variable domain, in which reference TRBV9 and TRBJ2-7 provide the parts outside the CDR3, is DSGVTQTPKHLITATGQRVTLRCSPRSGDLSVYWYQQSLDQGLQFLIQYYNGEERAKGNILERFSAQQFPDLHSELNLSSLELGDSALYFCASSEHHRDEQYFGPGTRLTVT.

This clonotype was seen at least ten times. The chain joins TRBV3-1 to TRBJ1-1; no firm D call. V shed 2 bases and J shed 11 bases, with 12 bases lying between them. This CDR3 spans 12 amino acids. CDR1 is LGHDT and CDR2 is YNNKEL in the germline V gene (reference sequence). The CDR3 reads CASSQSRMGAFF. As DNA, the CDR3 is TGTGCCAGCAGCCAATCCAGAATGGGGGCTTTCTTT. Combining the CDR3 with reference TRBV3-1 and TRBJ1-1 gives the whole variable domain DTAVSQTPKYLVTQMGNDKSIKCEQNLGHDTMYWYKQDSKKFLKIMFSYNNKELIINETVPNRFSPKSPDKAHLNLHINSLELGDSAVYFCASSQSRMGAFFGQGTRLTVV.

This clonotype was observed at least ten times. The chain joins TRBV5-1 to TRBJ2-7, with 8 positions matching TRBD1. Germline CDR1 is SGHRS and CDR2 is YFSETQ. CDR3 size: 16 residues. J was trimmed by 0 bases and V by 4 bases; bases with no gene match: 9. The CDR3 loop reads CASSPSRDRFSYEQYF. The CDR3, as DNA: TGCGCCAGCAGCCCTAGCCGGGACAGGTTCTCCTACGAGCAGTACTTC.

V is TRBV15 and J is TRBJ2-1; D perhaps matches TRBD2 (6 bases). This CDR3 has 14 residues. V was clipped by 5 bases and J by 3 bases, with 11 bases between them. CDR1 is LNHNV and CDR2 is YYDKDF in the germline V gene (reference sequence). In DNA, the CDR3 is TGTGCCACCAGCCTAGTGGAGGGCTACAATGAGCAGTTCTTC. This sequence encodes CATSLVEGYNEQFF.

The chain uses TRBV19 and TRBJ1-1; D may be TRBD1 (5 bases). The CDR3 extends over 15 amino acids. Trimming pared 1 base from V and 4 bases from J, leaving 13 bases between. From germline, CDR1 is LNHDA and CDR2 SQIVND (reference sequence). The CDR3 DNA is TGTGCCAGTAGTATAGTCAGGGAGTGGGGCACTGAAGCTTTCTTT. Translating it yields CASSIVREWGTEAFF.

This clonotype was picked up many times. V gene TRBV5-1 combines with J gene TRBJ2-5; TRBD1 matches 11 bases. Germline loops: CDR1 SGHRS, CDR2 YFSETQ. The CDR3 has 16 amino acids. The V segment lost 4 bases and the J segment 5 bases; nucleotides outside the gene matches: 10. CDR3 in amino acids: CASSSTGTGGSETQYF. The CDR3 region has the DNA TGCGCCAGCAGCAGTACCGGGACAGGGGGTTCTGAGACCCAGTACTTC.

In its sample, this clonotype was seen many times. The CDR3 bases are TGCGCCAGCAGCTTGGACCGTGAAGCTTTCTTT. It translates to CASSLDREAFF. The chain uses TRBV5-1 and TRBJ1-1; D gene ambiguous. The germline V gene has CDR1 SGHRS and CDR2 YFSETQ. Trimming cost V 0 bases and J 7 bases, with 4 bases left between them. The CDR3 contains 11 residues.

This clonotype was seen repeatedly, ten times or more. The rearrangement uses TRBV6-1 and TRBJ1-2; 11 nucleotides line up with TRBD1. This CDR3 is 14 amino acids long. The J segment lost 4 bases and the V segment lost 5 bases, leaving 3 bases of the junction unmatched. Germline V CDR1 and CDR2: MNHNS, SASEGT. The chain's CDR3 is CASSSGTGGYGYTF. CDR3 coding DNA: TGTGCCAGCAGTTCAGGGACAGGGGGCTATGGCTACACCTTC.

This clonotype was counted many times. The chain has TRBV12-3 or TRBV12-4 and TRBJ1-1; D is possibly TRBD1 (6 bases). V lost 3 bases to trimming and J lost 0 bases, with 11 bases between them. This CDR3 comprises 15 residues. DNA for the CDR3: TGTGCCAGCAGTTTCAGGGGCGGAATGAACACTGAAGCTTTCTTT. This sequence encodes CASSFRGGMNTEAFF.

This clonotype was recorded at least ten times. The chain recombines TRBV25-1 with TRBJ2-7; 7 bases line up with TRBD2. The trim removed 5 bases at V and 3 bases at J, leaving 7 bases unmatched. This CDR3 is built from 14 residues. CDR1 MGHDK and CDR2 SYGVNS come from the germline V gene. CDR3 bases: TGTGCCAGCAGTAGGTTGGGCGGGGGCTACGAGCAGTACTTC. Its protein is CASSRLGGGYEQYF.

This clonotype was detected ten times or more. The V gene is TRBV7-6, the J gene TRBJ2-7; 9 bases line up with TRBD2. Trimming cost V 1 base and J 7 bases; bases outside gene matches: 8. Germline CDR1 SGHVS, CDR2 FNYEAQ. This CDR3 spans 15 amino acids. CDR3 residues: CASSLGGGGAWEQYF. In DNA, the CDR3 is TGTGCCAGCAGCTTAGGAGGCGGGGGGGCCTGGGAGCAGTACTTC.

This clonotype was detected only a few times. A single base separates this from a much larger clone, so it may be a read error. The chain has TRBV7-6 and TRBJ1-3, with D possibly being TRBD1 (6 bases). The CDR3 is made up of 14 amino acids. Germline assignment: CDR1 SGHVS and CDR2 FNYEAQ. The CDR3 DNA sequence: TGTGTCAGCAGCTTAGCACAGGGTAGAAACACCATATATTTT. This encodes CVSSLAQGRNTIYF.

This clonotype showed up many times. The rearrangement uses TRBV5-1 and TRBJ1-2, with 8 bases identical to TRBD1. The CDR3 is made up of 15 amino acids. V trimming: 4 bases; J trimming: 7 bases; junction bases outside the gene matches: 12. CDR1 is SGHRS and CDR2 is YFSETQ in the germline V gene. The CDR3: CASSVEGQGGSGYTF. CDR3 nucleotide sequence: TGCGCCAGCAGCGTGGAAGGACAGGGTGGGAGTGGCTACACCTTC. Combining the CDR3 with reference TRBV5-1 and TRBJ1-2 gives the whole variable domain KAGVTQTPRYLIKTRGQQVTLSCSPISGHRSVSWYQQTPGQGLQFLFEYFSETQRNKGNFPGRFSGRQFSNSRSEMNVSTLELGDSALYLCASSVEGQGGSGYTFGSGTRLTVV.

This clonotype was seen at least ten times. The rearrangement joins TRBV9 to TRBJ2-1, with TRBD2 as a possible D gene (5 bases). The length of the CDR3 is 13 residues. Germline-derived CDR1 and CDR2 are SGDLS and YYNGEE. The V gene lost 0 bases and the J gene lost 12 bases, with 13 bases spanning the gap. The CDR3 spells CASSVEIEGLQFF. CDR3 bases: TGTGCCAGCAGCGTAGAGATCGAGGGATTGCAGTTCTTC.

The chain links TRBV10-1 to TRBJ1-6, with D possibly matching TRBD1 (6 bases). The V and J ends lost 10 bases and 0 bases respectively, with 13 bases between them. This CDR3 spans 15 amino acids. The V gene's germline CDR1 is WNHNN and CDR2 SYGVQD (reference sequence). CDR3 in amino acids: CANLGQSSYNSPLHF. The CDR3 coding sequence is TGCGCCAACCTTGGACAGAGCTCCTATAATTCACCCCTCCACTTT.

This clonotype was counted at least ten times. The chain links TRBV7-9 to TRBJ2-1, with D possibly being TRBD2 (5 bases). Germline-derived CDR1 and CDR2 are SEHNR and FQNEAQ (reference sequence). The V end lost 1 base, the J end lost 9 bases, and 10 bases lay between the germline ends. The CDR3 totals 13 residues. CDR3 in DNA: TGTGCCAGCAGCTTAGTAGGCGGGTTTGAGCAGTTCTTC. This sequence encodes CASSLVGGFEQFF.

This clonotype was seen ten or more times. The J gene is TRBJ2-3, the V gene TRBV3-1; no firm D call. V lost 0 bases and J lost 2, with 6 bases in between. The CDR3 contains 14 residues. CDR1 LGHDT and CDR2 YNNKEL come from the germline V gene (reference sequence). The CDR3 region has the DNA TGTGCCAGCAGCCAAGATTCAGCCACAGATACGCAGTATTTT. Protein: CASSQDSATDTQYF.

This clonotype was picked up a small number of times. The chain has TRBV20-1 and TRBJ2-3, with 15 bases matching TRBD2. After removal of 4 bases from V and 3 bases from J, the junction contained 8 bases not matched to a gene. The CDR3 extends over 17 amino acids. The germline gives CDR1 DFQATT, CDR2 SNEGSKA (reference sequence). DNA for the CDR3: TGCAGTGCTACCCCCGGACTAGCGGGGGGGCCTACAGATACGCAGTATTTT. This codes for CSATPGLAGGPTDTQYF.

The chain employs TRBV7-9 and TRBJ2-1; a possible D gene is TRBD2 (6 bases). The V end was cut by 2 bases, the J end by 3 bases, with 14 bases between. CDR1 is SEHNR and CDR2 is FQNEAQ in the germline V gene (reference sequence). The CDR3 covers 16 residues. The CDR3 DNA follows: TGTGCCAGCAGCTTATTGCGGGGTAAGGTCTACAATGAGCAGTTCTTC. It specifies CASSLLRGKVYNEQFF. The full variable domain, completed using reference TRBV7-9 and TRBJ2-1, is DTGVSQNPRHKITKRGQNVTFRCDPISEHNRLYWYRQTLGQGPEFLTYFQNEAQLEKSRLLSDRFSAERPKGSFSTLEIQRTEQGDSAMYLCASSLLRGKVYNEQFFGPGTRLTVL.

In its sample, this clonotype was seen many times. The V call is TRBV20-1, the J call TRBJ1-3, with unresolved D. Germline V gene sequence: CDR1 DFQATT, CDR2 SNEGSKA (reference sequence). The length of the CDR3 is 13 residues. The CDR3 DNA is TGCAGCCCCCTAGATTTCGCTGGAAACACCATATATTTT. Residues: CSPLDFAGNTIYF.